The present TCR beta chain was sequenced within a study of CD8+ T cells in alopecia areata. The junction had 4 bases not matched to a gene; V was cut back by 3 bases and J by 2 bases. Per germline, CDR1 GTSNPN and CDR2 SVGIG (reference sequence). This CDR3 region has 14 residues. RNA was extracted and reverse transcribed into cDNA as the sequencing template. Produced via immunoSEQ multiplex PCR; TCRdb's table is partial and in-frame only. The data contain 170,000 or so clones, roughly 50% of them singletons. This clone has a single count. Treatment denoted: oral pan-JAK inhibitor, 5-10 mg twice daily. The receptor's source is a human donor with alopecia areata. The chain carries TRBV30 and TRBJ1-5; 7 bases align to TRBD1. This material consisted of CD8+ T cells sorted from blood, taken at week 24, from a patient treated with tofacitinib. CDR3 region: CAWRQGEGNQPQHF. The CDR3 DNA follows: TGTGCCTGGAGGCAGGGGGAAGGCAATCAGCCCCAGCATTTT.